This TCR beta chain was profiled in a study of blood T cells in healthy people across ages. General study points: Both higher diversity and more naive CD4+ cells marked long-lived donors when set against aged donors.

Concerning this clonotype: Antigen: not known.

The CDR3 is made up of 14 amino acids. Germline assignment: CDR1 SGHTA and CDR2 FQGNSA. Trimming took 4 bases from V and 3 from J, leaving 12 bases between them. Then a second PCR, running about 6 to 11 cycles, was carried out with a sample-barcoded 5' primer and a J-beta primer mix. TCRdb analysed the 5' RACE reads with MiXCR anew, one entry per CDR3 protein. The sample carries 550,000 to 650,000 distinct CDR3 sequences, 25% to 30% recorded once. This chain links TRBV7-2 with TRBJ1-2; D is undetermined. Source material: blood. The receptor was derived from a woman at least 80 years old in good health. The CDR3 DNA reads TGTGCCAGCAGCTCATATCCTGGTCACTATGGCTACACCTTC. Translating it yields CASSSYPGHYGYTF.